This entry describes one TCR beta chain. Its specificity is unknown. V was pared by 5 bases and J by 4 bases, with 3 bases of the junction left unmatched. CDR3 length: 14 residues. Germline V gene lookup returns CDR1 SGHRS and CDR2 YFSETQ. When replicate PCRs were run on sorted subsets, they used about 200 ng DNA, tens of thousands of T cell genomes. Clones were sequenced by immunoSEQ multiplex PCR, and TCRdb holds only the in-frame ones, with some missing. The sample comprises over 300,000 clones, roughly 91% of which are singletons, and roughly 17% rests with the top ten. This entry belongs to a study of shared clonotypes between healthy human individuals. General study results and limits: Sharing across four donors was highest in naive CD4 (around 5%) and lowest in memory CD8 (about 0.4%). Only blood underwent sampling, and tissue repertoires likely differ. Clonotypes not shared had lower generation probabilities than those common to all four donors.

The sequence was collected from a man aged 18-30 years in good health. The source material was memory CD8+ T cells sorted from blood. Described subset: CD45RO+ cells pooled with CCR7-negative TemRA cells. The chain employs TRBV5-1 and TRBJ1-2; 12 nucleotides align to TRBD1. In nucleotides, the CDR3 is TGCGCCAGCAGTTGGGGACAGGGGGCCTATGGCTACACCTTC. Protein product: CASSWGQGAYGYTF.